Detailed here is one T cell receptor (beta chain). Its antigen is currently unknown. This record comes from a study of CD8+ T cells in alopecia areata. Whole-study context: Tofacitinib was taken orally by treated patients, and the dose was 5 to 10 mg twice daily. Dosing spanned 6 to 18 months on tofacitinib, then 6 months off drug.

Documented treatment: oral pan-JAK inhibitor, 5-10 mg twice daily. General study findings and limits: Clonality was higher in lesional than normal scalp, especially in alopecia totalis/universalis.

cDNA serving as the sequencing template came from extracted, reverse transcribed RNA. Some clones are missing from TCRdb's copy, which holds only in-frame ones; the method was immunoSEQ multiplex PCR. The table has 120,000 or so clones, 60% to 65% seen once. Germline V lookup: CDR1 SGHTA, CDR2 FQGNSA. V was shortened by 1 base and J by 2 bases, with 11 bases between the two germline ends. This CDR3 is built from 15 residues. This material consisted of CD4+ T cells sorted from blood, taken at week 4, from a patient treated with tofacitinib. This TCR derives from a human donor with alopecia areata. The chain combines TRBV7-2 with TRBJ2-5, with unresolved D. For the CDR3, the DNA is TGTGCCAGCAGCTTAGGAGTCGGGCTACAAGAGACCCAGTACTTC. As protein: CASSLGVGLQETQYF.